The subject of this entry is one T cell receptor beta chain. This record belongs to a study of blood T cell repertoires in COVID-19. Study summary: COVID-19 samples, acute and convalescent, were from the United States, Italy and Spain.

Source study methods: Nucleated cell number was recorded as an estimate derived from reference gene primer amplification. Clones were sequenced by immunoSEQ multiplex PCR, and TCRdb holds only the in-frame ones, with some missing. The V and J calls and clone size were taken over from that table, and D and trimming were inferred from the DNA. The table records hundreds of thousands of clones, about 90% of them present only once. The CDR3 covers 14 residues. V was clipped by 5 bases and J by 4 bases, with 14 bases between them. Germline V gene sequence: CDR1 MNHEY, CDR2 SMNVEV (reference sequence). The receptor was isolated from a woman in her thirties with COVID-19, enrolled during active disease. Material for sequencing was peripheral blood. J is TRBJ2-5 and V is TRBV27, with D hard to call. CDR3 protein: CASSPRVAGETQYF. CDR3 in DNA: TGTGCCAGCAGTCCTCGGGTGGCCGGAGAGACCCAGTACTTC.